A selection of T cell receptor beta chains follows, all from one sample in a study of cytomegalovirus exposure and HLA in healthy donors. Using immunoSEQ multiplex PCR, the repertoire was profiled, and TCRdb retains in-frame clones only, with some absent. Here the sample spans some 150,000 clones, about 71% being singletons. Sequenced: PBMCs. The receptor set was obtained from a woman aged 30 to 39 in good health and CMV-seronegative. CDR3s include the opening cysteine and the closing phenylalanine or tryptophan. The order of the fields is clone size, D gene, V gene, J gene, CDR3 protein, CDR3 DNA. D genes are given only for firm matches. The listing skips clone size in some rows; elsewhere it reads once, few, many or a size class.

NA,TRBD1,TRBV7-2,TRBJ1-5,CASSSGTGYQPQHF,TGTGCCAGCAGCTCCGGGACAGGATATCAGCCCCAGCATTTT
NA,NA,TRBV7-6,TRBJ2-2,CASRLVPQNGELFF,TGTGCCAGCAGGCTCGTGCCGCAGAACGGGGAGCTGTTTTTT
once,NA,TRBV11-3,TRBJ2-1,CASSLLGLSDEQFF,TGTGCCAGCAGCTTACTGGGACTGAGCGATGAGCAGTTCTTC
NA,NA,TRBV7-2,TRBJ2-4,CASSPGPGDIQYF,TGTGCCAGCAGTCCCGGGCCCGGGGACATTCAGTACTTC
few,TRBD2,TRBV14,TRBJ2-3,CASSLAGRQADTQYF,TGTGCCAGCAGCCTAGCGGGACGGCAGGCAGATACGCAGTATTTT
NA,NA,TRBV5-4,TRBJ2-1,CASSPDSNEQFF,TGTGCCAGCAGTCCGGACAGTAATGAGCAGTTCTTC
NA,TRBD2,TRBV9,TRBJ2-5,CASSDRTGLAGVPETQYF,TGTGCCAGCAGCGATCGCACGGGACTAGCGGGAGTTCCAGAGACCCAGTACTTC
NA,NA,TRBV7-6,TRBJ2-2,CASSLPLTGPRYTGELFF,TGTGCCAGCAGCCTCCCGTTAACAGGGCCTAGGTACACCGGGGAGCTGTTTTTT
NA,NA,TRBV18,TRBJ1-5,CASSPLRDQPQHF,TGTGCCAGCTCACCACTGAGGGATCAGCCCCAGCATTTT
NA,NA,TRBV7-6,TRBJ2-7,CASSLGGQGFYEQYF,TGTGCCAGCAGCTTAGGAGGCCAGGGGTTCTACGAGCAGTACTTC
NA,NA,TRBV6-5,TRBJ2-7,CASKRSGTLPYEQYF,TGTGCCAGCAAAAGGTCAGGGACACTTCCCTACGAGCAGTACTTC
NA,NA,TRBV30,TRBJ1-6,CAWRDFFRLTRGNSPLHF,TGTGCCTGGAGGGACTTCTTCCGACTAACTCGAGGAAATTCACCCCTCCACTTT
NA,NA,TRBV11-3,TRBJ2-1,CASSPRGAVYNEQFF,TGTGCCAGCAGCCCCCGTGGGGCGGTTTACAATGAGCAGTTCTTC
NA,TRBD1,TRBV19,TRBJ1-3,CASSKTGAGNTIYF,TGTGCCAGTAGTAAAACAGGGGCTGGAAACACCATATATTTT
NA,TRBD2,TRBV7-6,TRBJ2-2,CAGSLGLAAGELFF,TGTGCCGGCAGCTTGGGACTAGCCGCTGGGGAGCTGTTTTTT
few,TRBD2,TRBV9,TRBJ2-2,CASSISPGTSNFGELFF,TGTGCCAGCAGCATTTCCCCCGGGACTAGTAATTTCGGGGAGCTGTTTTTT
NA,TRBD1,TRBV10-3,TRBJ1-2,CAISATGGPINYGYTF,TGTGCCATCAGTGCAACAGGGGGCCCGATTAACTATGGCTACACCTTC
once,NA,TRBV5-1,TRBJ1-1,CASSTTGSYTEAFF,TGCGCCAGCAGCACCACAGGGTCGTACACTGAAGCTTTCTTT
NA,NA,TRBV28,TRBJ2-7,CASTPLDPRGEQYF,TGTGCCAGCACCCCTTTGGATCCCCGAGGAGAGCAGTACTTC
once,NA,TRBV11-2,TRBJ2-7,CASSLYGDSYEQYF,TGTGCCAGCAGCTTATACGGGGACTCCTACGAGCAGTACTTC